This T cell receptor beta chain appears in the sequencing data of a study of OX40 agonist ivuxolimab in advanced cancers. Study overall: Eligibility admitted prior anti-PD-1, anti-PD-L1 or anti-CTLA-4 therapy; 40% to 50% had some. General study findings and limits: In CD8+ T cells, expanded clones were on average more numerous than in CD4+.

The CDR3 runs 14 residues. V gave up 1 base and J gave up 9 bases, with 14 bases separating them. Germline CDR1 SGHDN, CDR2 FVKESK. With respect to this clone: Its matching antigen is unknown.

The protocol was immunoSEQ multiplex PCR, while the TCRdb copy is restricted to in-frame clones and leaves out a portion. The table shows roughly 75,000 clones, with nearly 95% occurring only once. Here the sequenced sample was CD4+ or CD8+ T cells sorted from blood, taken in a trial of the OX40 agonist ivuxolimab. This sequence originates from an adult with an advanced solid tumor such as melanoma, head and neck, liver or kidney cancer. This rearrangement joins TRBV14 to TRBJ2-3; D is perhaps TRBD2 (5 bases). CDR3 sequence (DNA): TGTGCCAGCAGCCAAGTGGTCGGAGAGCGGACGCAGTATTTT. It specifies CASSQVVGERTQYF.